This paragraph reports one TCR beta chain. Across about two dozen US areas, participants ranged in age from about 18 to 90 years. Cohorts were determined from participant-reported clinical history. The repertoire was sequenced with immunoSEQ multiplex PCR; TCRdb's copy has only in-frame clones and lacks some. The table has approximately 150,000 clones, around 85% seen once. This record belongs to a study of blood T cell repertoires in COVID-19. Study-wide background: Sites across the United States, Italy and Spain contributed samples from acute and convalescent COVID-19. Nucleic acid was either cDNA or gDNA, and it came from T cells, B-cell-depleted T cells, or PBMCs.

The sequence derives from a woman aged 40 to 50 with acute COVID-19. Sequencing used PBMCs or T cells enriched from blood (not recorded which).

The CDR3 protein is CASSPRPGDTQYF. CDR3 nucleotide sequence: TGTGCCAGCAGTCCCCGCCCCGGGGATACGCAGTATTTT. The rearrangement links TRBV12-3 or TRBV12-4 to TRBJ2-3, with no clear D. The CDR3 has 13 residues. V lost 5 bases, J lost 6 bases, and 12 bases lay in between.